These 3 T cell receptor beta chains share one sample of origin, sequenced in a study of T cells in Graves' hyperthyroidism and ophthalmopathy. There were TCR beta CDR3 regions amplified from RNA transcripts. An initial round of RT-PCR targeting the TCR CDR3 relied on the HTBI primer set. A single record per CDR3 protein comes from TCRdb applying MiXCR to the multiplex PCR reads. The table includes about 290,000 distinct CDR3 sequences, 10% to 15% detected once. Sequencing used blood. These receptors originate from a woman between 25 and 40 years old with Graves' hyperthyroidism that later progressed to Graves' ophthalmopathy.

At least ten counts were recorded for this clonotype. The V call is TRBV7-2, the J call TRBJ2-7; D is perhaps TRBD1 (6 bases). In germline, CDR1 is SGHTA, CDR2 FQGNSA. V was shortened by 0 bases and J by 4 bases, with 16 bases between the two germline ends. The CDR3 consists of 16 residues. CDR3 protein: CASSLAWGQFRYEQYF. CDR3 DNA: TGTGCCAGCAGCTTAGCGTGGGGGCAGTTCAGGTACGAGCAGTACTTC.

In its sample, this clonotype was seen many times. J is TRBJ2-3 and V is TRBV11-3; TRBD2 matches at 8 bases. With 5 bases clipped from V and 3 bases from J, the junction kept 10 bases outside the gene matches. The CDR3 is 16 amino acids. Germline loops: CDR1 SGHNT, CDR2 YENEEA. The CDR3 region has the DNA TGTGCCAGCAGCCGCGGGAGGACCTTAACGACAGATACGCAGTATTTT. Translation: CASSRGRTLTTDTQYF.

This clonotype occurred many times. V is TRBV27 and J is TRBJ2-1, with 11 bases that match TRBD2. Germline V gives CDR1 MNHEY, CDR2 SMNVEV (reference sequence). The CDR3 runs 14 residues. J was trimmed by 6 bases and V by 8 bases; bases with no gene match: 6. The CDR3 protein is CASGGLAEINEQFF. The CDR3 nucleotides are TGTGCCAGCGGGGGACTAGCGGAGATCAATGAGCAGTTCTTC.